This entry lists 30 T cell receptor beta chains sequenced from one sample in a study of blood T cell repertoires in COVID-19. TCRdb keeps only in-frame clones here, not all; method: immunoSEQ multiplex PCR. The sample records 150,000 or so clones, more than 75% being singletons. The specimen sequenced was peripheral blood. These receptors were collected from a man between 60 and 70 years old with COVID-19, enrolled during active disease.

This clone was detected only a few times. The chain links TRBV11-2 to TRBJ1-1; D uncertain. Trimming took 1 base from V and 1 from J, leaving 13 bases between them. The length of the CDR3 is 16 residues. CDR1 and CDR2 (germline): SGHAT, FQNNGV. The CDR3 DNA is TGTGCCAGCAGCTTAGGTTTGGTGAGGAGGAACACTGAAGCTTTCTTT. This translates into CASSLGLVRRNTEAFF.

On this clone: In the same sample, other DNA sequences code for this CDR3. The V and J genes are TRBV4-1 and TRBJ2-5, with D perhaps matching TRBD1 (6 bases). This CDR3 region has 15 residues. The ends were cut back, 1 base at V and 5 bases at J, with 14 bases in the middle. CDR1 MGHRA and CDR2 YSYEKL come from the germline V gene. The CDR3 sequence is CASSQGQVQGETQYF. The CDR3 DNA reads TGCGCCAGCAGCCAAGGGCAGGTTCAGGGGGAGACCCAGTACTTC.

This chain connects TRBV14 to TRBJ1-3; D gene ambiguous. Trimming left V 0 bases short and J 0 bases short, with 15 bases between. Germline CDR1 and CDR2: SGHDN and FVKESK. The CDR3 spans 18 residues. CDR3 sequence (DNA): TGTGCCAGCAGCCAAGAGACTCGGTTCGGGTTCTCTGGAAACACCATATATTTT. Its protein is CASSQETRFGFSGNTIYF.

The J gene is TRBJ1-2, the V gene TRBV20-1; D unclear. V dropped 3 bases and J dropped 6 bases, with 8 bases sitting between them. Germline CDR1 is DFQATT and CDR2 is SNEGSKA (reference sequence). This CDR3 comprises 11 residues. CDR3 amino acids: CSARTEHGYTF. The CDR3 DNA sequence: TGCAGTGCTAGGACTGAACATGGCTACACCTTC.

The chain combines TRBV6-4 with TRBJ1-3; D might be TRBD1 (6 bases). Germline V gene lookup returns CDR1 MRHNA and CDR2 SNTAGT. The CDR3 is made up of 15 amino acids. V shed 3 bases and J shed 0 bases, with 9 bases lying between them. CDR3 amino acids: CASSDLGGSGNTIYF. The CDR3 DNA sequence: TGTGCCAGCAGTGATTTAGGGGGCTCTGGAAACACCATATATTTT.

This CDR3 reads CASSPRDPNYGYTF. CDR3 sequence (DNA): TGTGCCAGCAGCCCCCGGGATCCTAACTATGGCTACACCTTC. The genes are TRBV2 and TRBJ1-2; no clear D gene. The germline V and J ends were trimmed by 6 bases and 0 bases, with 11 bases remaining between them. Per the germline V gene, CDR1 is SNHLY and CDR2 is FYNNEI. CDR3 length equals 14 residues. The variable domain in full, with the rest retrieved from reference TRBV2 and TRBJ1-2, is EPEVTQTPSHQVTQMGQEVILRCVPISNHLYFYWYRQILGQKVEFLVSFYNNEISEKSEIFDDQFSVERPDGSNFTLKIRSTKLEDSAMYFCASSPRDPNYGYTFGSGTRLTVV.

This clone was seen once. The V call is TRBV5-6, the J call TRBJ2-7, with 14 bases matching TRBD2. The CDR3 is 13 amino acids. Germline lookup yields CDR1 SGHDT and CDR2 YYEEEE. The V segment lost 5 bases and the J segment 5 bases; nucleotides outside the gene matches: 0. The CDR3 protein is CASRGLAGDEQYF. CDR3 in DNA: TGTGCCAGCAGGGGACTAGCGGGAGACGAGCAGTACTTC.

The count of this clone is one. The V and J genes are TRBV6-4 and TRBJ1-1; TRBD1 matches 9 bases. Germline CDR1 is MRHNA and CDR2 is SNTAGT. This CDR3 comprises 13 residues. The V segment lost 6 bases and the J segment 4 bases; nucleotides outside the gene matches: 3. For the CDR3, the DNA is TGTGCCAGCAGGTCGACAGGGGGCACTGAAGCTTTCTTT. This translates into CASRSTGGTEAFF.

The chain has TRBV20-1 and TRBJ1-1; D is unresolved. The V end was cut by 4 bases, the J end by 7 bases, with 7 bases between. This CDR3 is 10 amino acids long. Per the germline V gene, CDR1 is DFQATT and CDR2 is SNEGSKA (reference sequence). CDR3 residues: CSANNGEAFF. The CDR3 DNA reads TGCAGTGCTAATAACGGTGAAGCTTTCTTT.

V is TRBV6-5 and J is TRBJ1-5, with 7 nucleotides matching TRBD1. The CDR3 covers 15 residues. The germline CDR1 and CDR2 sequences are MNHEY and SVGAGI. J gave up 0 bases and V 5 bases, and 4 bases lay outside the gene matches. As DNA, the CDR3 is TGTGCCAGCAGTAGGGGACAGCTTAGCAATCAGCCCCAGCATTTT. It encodes CASSRGQLSNQPQHF.

CDR3 in DNA: TGCAGCGTTGAAGGGGGGGTGCTAGCGGGAAGCACAGATACGCAGTATTTT. Translation gives CSVEGGVLAGSTDTQYF. The chain links TRBV29-1 to TRBJ2-3; 9 positions match TRBD2. Germline values: CDR1 SQVTM, CDR2 ANQGSEA. There are 17 residues in the CDR3. V gave up 1 base and J gave up 0 bases; unmatched junction bases: 8.

J is TRBJ2-2 and V is TRBV5-4; TRBD2 matches 7 bases. The CDR3 is made up of 16 amino acids. The V gene's germline CDR1 is SGHNT and CDR2 YYREEE (reference sequence). J gave up 2 bases and V 2 bases, and 6 bases lay outside the gene matches. The CDR3: CASSFGTTTNTGELFF. CDR3 DNA sequence: TGTGCCAGCAGCTTCGGGACTACCACTAACACCGGGGAGCTGTTTTTT.

The genes are TRBV5-4 and TRBJ2-7; 8 bases are shared with TRBD1. Germline CDR1 is SGHNT and CDR2 is YYREEE (reference sequence). The CDR3 loop spans 15 amino acids. With V trimmed by 3 bases and J by 2 bases, 7 bases remained unmatched. In DNA, the CDR3 is TGTGCCAGCAGCTCCGTCGGCAGGGGGCCCTACGAGCAGTACTTC. Translating gives CASSSVGRGPYEQYF.

The V and J genes are TRBV4-2 and TRBJ1-2; 8 positions match TRBD1. The V gene end was trimmed by 4 bases and the J gene end by 8 bases; junction bases not matched to a gene: 3. Germline V gene lookup returns CDR1 LGHNA and CDR2 YNFKEQ. CDR3 length: 12 amino acids. The CDR3 sequence: CASSPQGGGYTF. CDR3 DNA: TGTGCCAGCAGCCCACAGGGGGGCGGCTACACCTTC.

CDR3 in amino acids: CASRRGDNNNEQFF. The CDR3 coding sequence is TGTGCCAGTCGTAGGGGGGATAATAACAATGAGCAGTTCTTC. V gene TRBV19 combines with J gene TRBJ2-1; D tentatively fits TRBD1 or TRBD2 (6 bases each). The CDR3 runs to 14 residues. The germline gives CDR1 LNHDA, CDR2 SQIVND (reference sequence). Between the trimmed V and J ends, which lost 8 bases and 5 bases, there was a span of 16 bases. Variable domain in full (rest from reference TRBV19 and TRBJ2-1): DGGITQSPKYLFRKEGQNVTLSCEQNLNHDAMYWYRQDPGQGLRLIYYSQIVNDFQKGDIAEGYSVSREKKESFPLTVTSAQKNPTAFYLCASRRGDNNNEQFFGPGTRLTVL.

This chain uses TRBV12-3 or TRBV12-4 with TRBJ2-7, with D possibly TRBD2 on 6 matching bases. The CDR3 has 13 residues. Trimming stripped 8 bases from V and 3 bases from J, with 14 bases between. In nucleotides, the CDR3 is TGTGCCAGCCGCCAGGGACTCTACTACGAGCAGTACTTC. Translation: CASRQGLYYEQYF.

The chain is built from TRBV12-3 or TRBV12-4 and TRBJ1-1; no definite D call. The V and J ends lost 1 base and 3 bases respectively, with 6 bases between them. The CDR3 is made up of 13 amino acids. Here the CDR3 reads CASSLVADTEAFF. CDR3 nucleotide sequence: TGTGCCAGCAGTTTAGTGGCAGACACTGAAGCTTTCTTT.

This chain joins TRBV28 and TRBJ2-5; 8 bases are a match to TRBD1. With 6 bases clipped from V and 4 bases from J, the junction kept 13 bases outside the gene matches. This CDR3 spans 16 amino acids. In germline, CDR1 is MDHEN, CDR2 SYDVKM. CDR3 coding DNA: TGTGCCAGCAGATCCCCATCCGGACAGGGAGGAGAGACCCAGTACTTC. Protein product: CASRSPSGQGGETQYF. The full variable domain, in which reference TRBV28 and TRBJ2-5 provide the parts outside the CDR3, is DVKVTQSSRYLVKRTGEKVFLECVQDMDHENMFWYRQDPGLGLRLIYFSYDVKMKEKGDIPEGYSVSREKKERFSLILESASTNQTSMYLCASRSPSGQGGETQYFGPGTRLLVL.

This chain joins TRBV10-1 and TRBJ2-2; the D is unclear. V lost 7 bases and J 6 bases, leaving 24 bases between the germline ends. CDR1 WNHNN and CDR2 SYGVQD come from the germline V gene (reference sequence). This CDR3 contains 17 residues. CDR3 in DNA: TGCGCCAGCACAAAAGGCGGAAGTAGGAGAGGTGCCGGGGAGCTGTTTTTT. Protein product: CASTKGGSRRGAGELFF.

The gene calls are TRBV14 and TRBJ1-1, with TRBD1 matching over 8 bases. V shed 4 bases and J 4 bases; nucleotides not matched to a gene: 5. Germline values: CDR1 SGHDN, CDR2 FVKESK. The CDR3 is 14 residues long. The chain's CDR3 is CASSLQGAGTEAFF. The CDR3 DNA reads as TGTGCCAGCAGCCTTCAGGGGGCCGGCACTGAAGCTTTCTTT.

The chain has TRBV27 and TRBJ1-2; TRBD1 matches at 7 bases. The CDR3 extends over 15 amino acids. CDR1 MNHEY and CDR2 SMNVEV come from the germline V gene (reference sequence). The J segment lost 9 bases and the V segment lost 2 bases, leaving 12 bases of the junction unmatched. The CDR3 nucleotides read TGTGCCAGCAGTTTAATAAAGGGGGCAACCTCCCGCTACACCTTC. Its translation is CASSLIKGATSRYTF.

The chain has TRBV29-1 and TRBJ1-1; D unresolved. V was clipped by 4 bases and J by 7 bases, with 7 bases between them. Germline V lookup: CDR1 SQVTM, CDR2 ANQGSEA. The CDR3 has 10 residues. CDR3 sequence: CSVAYLEAFF. CDR3 nucleotides: TGCAGCGTTGCGTATCTTGAAGCTTTCTTT.

This rearrangement joins TRBV7-8 to TRBJ1-5; D is undetermined. V was cut by 7 bases and J by 0 bases, with 13 bases left in between. Germline CDR1 reads SGHVS; CDR2 reads FQNEAQ. The CDR3 length is 15 residues. The DNA of the CDR3 is TGTGCCAGCAACCCGACGGGTTATAGCAATCAGCCCCAGCATTTT. The encoded protein is CASNPTGYSNQPQHF.

V usage is TRBV5-1 and J usage is TRBJ2-7, with a weak D call TRBD2 (8 bases). Trimming cost V 4 bases and J 4 bases, with 15 bases left between them. CDR1 and CDR2 from the germline V gene are SGHRS and YFSETQ. The CDR3 sequence is 14 residues long. As DNA, the CDR3 is TGCGCCAGCAGCCGGGAGGGACAGAATTACGAGCAGTACTTC. Protein product: CASSREGQNYEQYF.

This clone was counted only a few times. The rearrangement joins TRBV10-3 to TRBJ2-7, with a tentative D call TRBD1 (6 bases). V lost 7 bases to trimming and J lost 1 base, with 14 bases between them. The CDR3 spans 14 residues. Germline-derived CDR1 and CDR2 are ENHRY and SYGVKD. The CDR3 DNA follows: TGTGCCATCAATCGCGTCAGGGGTTCCTACGAGCAGTACTTC. Translation gives CAINRVRGSYEQYF.

V usage is TRBV5-1 and J usage is TRBJ1-6; 8 bases are shared with TRBD1. Germline loops: CDR1 SGHRS, CDR2 YFSETQ. The CDR3 length is 16 residues. The V segment lost 4 bases and the J segment 9 bases; nucleotides outside the gene matches: 12. The CDR3 DNA sequence: TGCGCCAGCAGCCCCGGTGAAGGACAGGGTCGTTCACCCCTCCACTTT. Translating gives CASSPGEGQGRSPLHF. The variable domain in full, completed from reference TRBV5-1 and TRBJ1-6, reads KAGVTQTPRYLIKTRGQQVTLSCSPISGHRSVSWYQQTPGQGLQFLFEYFSETQRNKGNFPGRFSGRQFSNSRSEMNVSTLELGDSALYLCASSPGEGQGRSPLHFGNGTRLTVT.

The J gene is TRBJ1-5, the V gene TRBV3-1 (or the pseudogene TRBV3-2); no firm D call. The CDR3 has 15 amino acids. V dropped 1 base and J dropped 0 bases, with 7 bases sitting between them. Per the germline V gene, CDR1 is LGHDT and CDR2 is YNNKEL (reference sequence). The CDR3 loop reads CASSQGAVSNQPQHF. CDR3 bases: TGTGCCAGCAGCCAAGGGGCAGTTAGCAATCAGCCCCAGCATTTT.

This sequence joins TRBV5-4 and TRBJ2-5; 7 nucleotides align to TRBD2. CDR1 and CDR2 (germline): SGHNT, YYREEE (reference sequence). Trimming cost V 3 bases and J 4 bases; bases outside gene matches: 15. There are 17 residues in the CDR3. CDR3 protein: CASSSYSDGGGRETQYF. The CDR3 DNA follows: TGTGCCAGCAGCTCATATTCGGATGGCGGGGGACGAGAGACCCAGTACTTC.

There are a few counts of this clone. The V and J genes are TRBV5-6 and TRBJ1-4; D may be TRBD1 (5 bases). This CDR3 spans 12 amino acids. In germline, CDR1 is SGHDT, CDR2 YYEEEE. Trimming shortened V by 2 bases and J by 10 bases, and 9 bases separated the two germline ends. This CDR3 is CASSLWGGKLFF. CDR3 sequence (DNA): TGTGCCAGCAGCTTATGGGGGGGAAAACTGTTTTTT.

V and J are TRBV7-8 and TRBJ2-2; D is perhaps TRBD1 (6 bases). Germline V gene lookup returns CDR1 SGHVS and CDR2 FQNEAQ. V lost 4 bases, J lost 2 bases, and 14 bases lay in between. The CDR3 has 16 amino acids. Here the CDR3 reads CASSSTGIVNTGELFF. In DNA, the CDR3 is TGTGCCAGCAGCTCAACAGGGATTGTAAACACCGGGGAGCTGTTTTTT.